The 26 T cell receptor beta chains given below trace back to one sample, sequenced in a study of blood T cell repertoires in COVID-19. Libraries were prepared by immunoSEQ multiplex PCR; TCRdb keeps only in-frame clonotypes and omits some of them. The sample lists about 210,000 clones; around four fifths were seen once. The sequenced sample was PBMCs or T cells enriched from blood (not recorded which). Receptors originate from a man aged 40-49 years who had recovered from COVID-19.

This clone has more than one count but fewer than ten. The chain employs TRBV5-4 and TRBJ1-1; perhaps TRBD1 as D (5 bases). The CDR3 length is 17 residues. V lost 3 bases and J lost 1, with 19 bases in between. Germline V CDR1 and CDR2: SGHNT, YYREEE (reference sequence). CDR3 nucleotides: TGTGCCAGCAGCTCAGCTACAGGCCAACTCCCGAACACTGAAGCTTTCTTT. The encoded protein is CASSSATGQLPNTEAFF.

The rearrangement links TRBV4-1 to TRBJ2-5; TRBD1 agrees at 8 bases. Germline V lookup: CDR1 MGHRA, CDR2 YSYEKL. This CDR3 has 15 amino acids. V lost 3 bases, J lost 1 base, and 4 bases stayed unmatched. In nucleotides, the CDR3 is TGCGCCAGCAGCCATCAAGGGACAGGCCAAGAGACCCAGTACTTC. It encodes CASSHQGTGQETQYF.

The CDR3 is CASSQPGQAARYGYTF. As DNA, the CDR3 is TGCGCCAGCAGCCAACCTGGACAGGCTGCCCGCTATGGCTACACCTTC. The genes are TRBV4-1 and TRBJ1-2; TRBD1 agrees at 7 bases. This CDR3 contains 16 residues. The junction had 10 bases not matched to a gene; V was cut back by 2 bases and J by 4 bases. Per germline, CDR1 MGHRA and CDR2 YSYEKL.

The genes are TRBV18 and TRBJ2-1; a possible D gene is TRBD1 (6 bases). The V gene's germline CDR1 is KGHSH and CDR2 LQKENI. Trimming took 3 bases from V and 9 from J, leaving 9 bases between them. The CDR3 loop spans 12 amino acids. CDR3: CASSPVQGEQFF. CDR3 nucleotides: TGTGCCAGCTCACCCGTACAGGGTGAGCAGTTCTTC.

This chain uses TRBV24-1 with TRBJ2-3; 8 bases are shared with TRBD2. Germline loops: CDR1 KGHDR, CDR2 SFDVKD. With 4 bases clipped from V and 7 bases from J, the junction kept 9 bases outside the gene matches. This CDR3 has 15 residues. The CDR3 sequence is CATSEPGTSGYTQYF. The CDR3 DNA reads TGTGCCACCAGTGAACCCGGGACTAGTGGATATACGCAGTATTTT.

Details on this clone: Other DNA sequences in this sample translate to the same CDR3. The genes are TRBV5-1 and TRBJ1-1, with D perhaps TRBD1 (5 bases). Trimming stripped 0 bases from V and 4 bases from J, with 10 bases between. Germline CDR1 and CDR2: SGHRS and YFSETQ. This CDR3 is built from 14 residues. The chain's CDR3 is CASSLGGGGTEAFF. CDR3 sequence (DNA): TGCGCCAGCAGCTTGGGCGGCGGGGGCACTGAAGCTTTCTTT. Together with reference TRBV5-1 and TRBJ1-1, the CDR3 gives the full variable domain: KAGVTQTPRYLIKTRGQQVTLSCSPISGHRSVSWYQQTPGQGLQFLFEYFSETQRNKGNFPGRFSGRQFSNSRSEMNVSTLELGDSALYLCASSLGGGGTEAFFGQGTRLTVV.

The chain links TRBV11-2 to TRBJ2-5; a possible D gene is TRBD2 (6 bases). V dropped 0 bases and J dropped 4 bases, with 15 bases sitting between them. CDR1 and CDR2 (germline): SGHAT, FQNNGV. The CDR3 has 16 residues. The CDR3, as DNA: TGTGCCAGCAGCTTAGATTCGGGCGGGATTTCAGAGACCCAGTACTTC. This encodes CASSLDSGGISETQYF.

The chain employs TRBV10-3 and TRBJ1-2; TRBD1 agrees at 8 bases. The CDR3 totals 16 residues. V gave up 8 bases and J gave up 0 bases; unmatched junction bases: 11. Germline CDR1 reads ENHRY; CDR2 reads SYGVKD. The DNA for the CDR3 is TGTGCCATCGGCAAGACAGGGGTCTCAGCTAACTATGGCTACACCTTC. Encoded protein: CAIGKTGVSANYGYTF.

The rearrangement joins TRBV5-1 to TRBJ1-6, with a possible D match to TRBD1 (6 bases). V dropped 0 bases and J dropped 14 bases, with 18 bases sitting between them. Germline-derived CDR1 and CDR2 are SGHRS and YFSETQ. This CDR3 spans 15 amino acids. The CDR3 region has the DNA TGCGCCAGCAGCTTGGAACTTACAGGGCCAGGTACCCTCCACTTT. Encoded protein: CASSLELTGPGTLHF.

This clone was seen once. The chain joins TRBV27 to TRBJ2-7; tentatively, D is TRBD1 (6 bases). CDR3 size: 13 residues. V lost 5 bases to trimming and J lost 1 base, with 9 bases between them. The V gene's germline CDR1 is MNHEY and CDR2 SMNVEV (reference sequence). The CDR3 loop is CASSQTGSYEQYF. The CDR3 DNA reads TGTGCCAGCAGTCAGACAGGTTCCTACGAGCAGTACTTC.

The rearrangement links TRBV24-1 to TRBJ2-3, with a weak D call TRBD2 (6 bases). The ends were cut back, 5 bases at V and 3 bases at J, with 11 bases in the middle. The CDR3 loop spans 14 amino acids. From germline, CDR1 is KGHDR and CDR2 SFDVKD. The CDR3 sequence is CATSGTSQTDTQYF. As DNA, the CDR3 is TGTGCCACCAGTGGTACTAGCCAAACAGATACGCAGTATTTT.

This chain links TRBV14 with TRBJ2-7, with unresolved D. This CDR3 region has 13 residues. Germline CDR1 SGHDN, CDR2 FVKESK. Trimming removed 1 base from V and 7 bases from J, with 11 bases in between. CDR3 in amino acids: CASSQAPGREQYF. DNA for the CDR3: TGTGCCAGCAGCCAAGCCCCGGGTCGGGAGCAGTACTTC.

The V and J genes are TRBV12-3 or TRBV12-4 and TRBJ1-5, with unresolved D. Trimming removed 2 bases from V and 6 bases from J, with 5 bases in between. The CDR3 consists of 12 residues. CDR3 residues: CASSLNGQPQHF. The CDR3 coding sequence is TGTGCCAGCAGTTTAAACGGTCAGCCCCAGCATTTT.

The rearrangement links TRBV27 to TRBJ1-1; D gene ambiguous. CDR3 size: 15 residues. Germline assignment: CDR1 MNHEY and CDR2 SMNVEV (reference sequence). V lost 6 bases and J 3 bases, leaving 17 bases between the germline ends. The CDR3 protein is CASSLGSNWDTEAFF. CDR3 nucleotides: TGTGCCAGCAGCTTAGGGAGCAACTGGGACACTGAAGCTTTCTTT.

This clone appeared a single time. This chain uses TRBV6-5 with TRBJ1-1, with 7 nucleotides matching TRBD1. This CDR3 is built from 15 residues. CDR1 MNHEY and CDR2 SVGAGI come from the germline V gene. The ends lost 6 bases at V and 4 bases at J; junction bases unmatched: 11. CDR3 sequence reads: CASSPYTGDGTEAFF. DNA for the CDR3: TGTGCCAGCAGCCCCTATACAGGGGACGGCACTGAAGCTTTCTTT.

The chain uses TRBV7-8 and TRBJ1-5, with 7 nucleotides matching TRBD1. The J segment lost 8 bases and the V segment lost 5 bases, leaving 15 bases of the junction unmatched. Germline assignment: CDR1 SGHVS and CDR2 FQNEAQ. This CDR3 region has 16 residues. CDR3 loop: CASSQDRAPGSEPQHF. CDR3 nucleotide sequence: TGTGCCAGCAGCCAAGACAGGGCCCCTGGGAGCGAGCCCCAGCATTTT.

In nucleotides, the CDR3 is TGTGCCAGCAGCCAAGTACCAACCCCGTGGAGGCTGTATGGCTACACCTTC. This codes for CASSQVPTPWRLYGYTF. The chain links TRBV14 to TRBJ1-2; D remains unclear. Germline CDR1 SGHDN, CDR2 FVKESK. Trimming stripped 1 base from V and 5 bases from J, with 20 bases between. CDR3 length: 17 residues.

The chain couples TRBV7-6 to TRBJ1-1, with TRBD1 identical over 8 bases. Germline V lookup: CDR1 SGHVS, CDR2 FNYEAQ. The V segment lost 5 bases and the J segment 5 bases; nucleotides outside the gene matches: 7. The CDR3 extends over 14 amino acids. The CDR3 here is CASSATGGGTEAFF. The CDR3 DNA follows: TGTGCCAGCAGCGCTACAGGGGGGGGGACTGAAGCTTTCTTT. The entire variable domain, with the rest obtained from reference TRBV7-6 and TRBJ1-1, is as follows: GAGVSQSPRYKVTKRGQDVALRCDPISGHVSLYWYRQALGQGPEFLTYFNYEAQQDKSGLPNDRFSAERPEGSISTLTIQRTEQRDSAMYRCASSATGGGTEAFFGQGTRLTVV.

The chain links TRBV11-2 to TRBJ2-1; TRBD2 might be the D (6 bases). V was cut by 0 bases and J by 4 bases, with 13 bases left in between. The CDR3 totals 16 residues. Germline V gene data show CDR1 as SGHAT and CDR2 as FQNNGV. CDR3 nucleotides: TGTGCCAGCAGCTTAGATCTGGGGGGTCTTTACAATGAGCAGTTCTTC. Translating it yields CASSLDLGGLYNEQFF.

This clone was seen once. This chain links TRBV3-1 (or the pseudogene TRBV3-2) with TRBJ1-3, with TRBD1 matching 8 bases. The V and J ends lost 4 bases and 4 bases, in that order; junction bases with no gene match: 12. Germline lookup yields CDR1 LGHDT and CDR2 YNNKEL (reference sequence). This CDR3 is built from 17 residues. CDR3 sequence reads: CASSPALLQGGGNTIYF. CDR3 sequence (DNA): TGTGCCAGCAGCCCTGCCCTTCTACAGGGGGGAGGAAACACCATATATTTT.

The table lists this clone with a count of one. Other DNA variants within this sample encode the same CDR3. V usage is TRBV15 and J usage is TRBJ2-7; D not resolved. Trimming took 1 base from V and 0 from J, leaving 7 bases between them. CDR3 size: 14 residues. Germline assignment: CDR1 LNHNV and CDR2 YYDKDF (reference sequence). The CDR3 DNA follows: TGTGCCACCAGCAGAGGTGGCAGCTCCTACGAGCAGTACTTC. It codes for CATSRGGSSYEQYF.

This clone showed up just once. The chain is built from TRBV28 and TRBJ1-2; D unclear. The germline V gene has CDR1 MDHEN and CDR2 SYDVKM. V lost 5 bases to trimming and J lost 0 bases, with 16 bases between them. The CDR3 loop spans 16 amino acids. Written as DNA, the CDR3 is TGTGCCAGCAGTGCTCGACTCCTCATTTCTAACTATGGCTACACCTTC. Amino acid sequence: CASSARLLISNYGYTF.

The chain has TRBV18 and TRBJ2-5; 8 nucleotides match TRBD1. The ends lost 5 bases at V and 2 bases at J; junction bases unmatched: 7. This CDR3 region has 15 residues. From germline, CDR1 is KGHSH and CDR2 LQKENI. The CDR3 sequence: CASSGRQGIQETQYF. Here the CDR3 DNA reads TGTGCCAGCTCAGGAAGACAGGGGATACAAGAGACCCAGTACTTC.

This clone was seen only once. CDR3 residues: CASSAYRGYGYTF. The DNA of the CDR3 is TGCGCCAGCAGTGCCTACAGGGGCTATGGCTACACCTTC. The chain has TRBV10-2 and TRBJ1-2; 7 bases line up with TRBD1. The CDR3 has 13 amino acids. V trimming: 4 bases; J trimming: 4 bases; junction bases outside the gene matches: 3. CDR1 and CDR2 from the germline V gene are WSHSY and SAAADI.

V usage is TRBV24-1 and J usage is TRBJ1-2, with a tentative D call TRBD1 (6 bases). Germline loops: CDR1 KGHDR, CDR2 SFDVKD. With 4 bases removed from V and 7 bases from J, the gap between germline ends came to 12 bases. CDR3 length: 13 amino acids. For the CDR3, the DNA is TGTGCCACCAGTGACCTCGGACAGCCTGGCTACACCTTC. As protein: CATSDLGQPGYTF.

This sequence joins TRBV6-5 and TRBJ1-2; D unclear. Germline V gene lookup returns CDR1 MNHEY and CDR2 SVGAGI. Trimming removed 0 bases at V and 1 base at J, with 9 bases between. The CDR3 covers 15 residues. The CDR3 region is CASSYSISVNYGYTF. As DNA, the CDR3 is TGTGCCAGCAGTTACTCGATATCGGTTAACTATGGCTACACCTTC.